This T cell receptor beta chain derives from a study of Graves' ophthalmopathy and Graves' hyperthyroidism. Amplification from RNA transcripts yielded the TCR beta CDR3 regions. A first-round RT-PCR used HTBI primers, followed by a second-round multiplex PCR. TCRdb redid the calling of the multiplex PCR reads with MiXCR, one entry per CDR3 protein. The profile covers 650,000 to 800,000 distinct CDR3 sequences, with over 40% appearing a single time and about 3.3% taken by the ten largest. On this clonotype: Being one base from a much bigger clone, this may be a read error.

The material sequenced was peripheral blood. The TCR originated in an adult man with Graves' ophthalmopathy.

CDR3 amino acids: CTSGLGQVNTEAFF. Here the CDR3 DNA reads TGTACCAGCGGACTCGGACAGGTGAACACTGAAGCTTTCTTT. The chain has TRBV12-3 or TRBV12-4 and TRBJ1-1; 7 bases agree with TRBD1. This CDR3 region has 14 residues.